Listed here are 15 T cell receptor beta chains from one sample, sequenced in a study of PD-L1 blockade in urothelial cancer (dated by TCRdb to 2016 to 2017). The library was generated by the immunoSEQ multiplex PCR assay. Not all clones reach the TCRdb copy of this immuneACCESS table, which keeps in-frame sequences only. Checked studies attribute under half of the gap to unresolved V genes and leave the rest unexplained. The table for this sample lists tens of thousands of clones; around 87% of them were counted only once. The biggest ten clones account for under 6% of the sample. This material consisted of PBMCs, taken around atezolizumab (anti-PD-L1) treatment. The receptors shown here come from a woman aged 70-85 years with urothelial cancer.

The chain is built from TRBV6-4 and TRBJ1-2; unclear D gene. From germline, CDR1 is MRHNA and CDR2 SNTAGT. V shed 2 bases and J shed 11 bases, with 12 bases lying between them. The CDR3 is made up of 12 amino acids. The CDR3 reads CASSDATLRYTF. The CDR3 nucleotides read TGTGCCAGCAGTGACGCGACACTTCGGTACACCTTC.

The chain has TRBV4-1 and TRBJ1-2, with a possible D match to TRBD1 (5 bases). This CDR3 is 17 amino acids long. V lost 3 bases to trimming and J lost 8 bases, with 25 bases between them. Looked up from germline, CDR1 is MGHRA and CDR2 is YSYEKL. CDR3: CASSQLGFQDQGPGYTF. The CDR3, as DNA: TGCGCCAGCAGCCAGCTGGGCTTCCAGGACCAGGGCCCCGGCTACACCTTC.

This chain links TRBV4-1 with TRBJ2-7, with 8 bases aligning to TRBD2. This CDR3 is 15 amino acids long. V gave up 1 base and J gave up 7 bases; unmatched junction bases: 9. Germline CDR1 and CDR2: MGHRA and YSYEKL. CDR3 sequence reads: CASSQASGRRGEQYF. The CDR3, as DNA: TGCGCCAGCAGCCAAGCTAGCGGGCGCCGAGGGGAGCAGTACTTC.

J is TRBJ1-1 and V is TRBV30; a possible D gene is TRBD1 (6 bases). Germline CDR1 is GTSNPN and CDR2 is SVGIG (reference sequence). Trimming removed 3 bases at V and 5 bases at J, with 13 bases between. The CDR3 spans 13 residues. Here the CDR3 reads CAWSAQGETEAFF. CDR3 coding DNA: TGTGCCTGGAGCGCACAGGGAGAGACTGAAGCTTTCTTT. Full variable domain (missing parts from reference TRBV30 and TRBJ1-1): SQTIHQWPATLVQPVGSPLSLECTVEGTSNPNLYWYRQAAGRGLQLLFYSVGIGQISSEVPQNLSASRPQDRQFILSSKKLLLSDSGFYLCAWSAQGETEAFFGQGTRLTVV.

This clone was counted only a few times. The chain has TRBV6-1 and TRBJ1-1, with 7 bases that match TRBD1. V dropped 2 bases and J dropped 10; count of bases not matched to a gene: 7. This CDR3 contains 13 residues. The germline gives CDR1 MNHNS, CDR2 SASEGT. This CDR3 is CASSELDREGAFF. The CDR3 DNA is TGTGCCAGCAGTGAACTTGACAGGGAAGGAGCTTTCTTT.

V usage is TRBV27 and J usage is TRBJ2-3, with a possible D match to TRBD1 (6 bases). This CDR3 spans 13 amino acids. Trimming took 6 bases from V and 2 from J, leaving 9 bases between them. Per germline, CDR1 MNHEY and CDR2 SMNVEV (reference sequence). The CDR3 spells CASRTGNTDTQYF. CDR3 nucleotide sequence: TGTGCCAGCAGAACAGGGAACACAGATACGCAGTATTTT.

The chain uses TRBV6-5 and TRBJ1-5; D unresolved. The CDR3 is made up of 13 amino acids. V gave up 5 bases and J gave up 4 bases, with 9 bases separating them. Germline loops: CDR1 MNHEY, CDR2 SVGAGI. CDR3 in amino acids: CASSEVPNQPQHF. In DNA form, the CDR3 reads TGTGCCAGCAGTGAGGTCCCTAATCAGCCCCAGCATTTT.

The V call is TRBV27, the J call TRBJ2-7; possibly TRBD1 for D (6 bases). CDR1 and CDR2 (germline): MNHEY, SMNVEV (reference sequence). The CDR3 totals 13 residues. Trimming shortened V by 6 bases and J by 3 bases, and 12 bases separated the two germline ends. CDR3 bases: TGTGCCAGCAGAGACAGGTTGGGCTACGAGCAGTACTTC. It specifies CASRDRLGYEQYF.

The V call is TRBV5-1, the J call TRBJ2-2; 8 bases fit TRBD2. V shed 3 bases, J shed 6 bases, and the junction held 19 bases outside the gene matches. Germline CDR1 and CDR2: SGHRS and YFSETQ. This CDR3 contains 19 residues. CDR3 DNA sequence: TGCGCCAGCAGCTCAGCCGGGACTAGAAATTACCAGGTCGCCGGGGAGCTGTTTTTT. This translates into CASSSAGTRNYQVAGELFF.

The chain joins TRBV6-1 to TRBJ2-7, with D uncertain. This CDR3 comprises 12 residues. Germline loops: CDR1 MNHNS, CDR2 SASEGT. V was cut by 4 bases and J by 2 bases, with 6 bases left in between. The CDR3 nucleotides read TGTGCCAGCAGTGGCGCAACCTACGAGCAGTACTTC. Translation gives CASSGATYEQYF.

V is TRBV19 and J is TRBJ1-6, with TRBD1 as a possible D gene (6 bases). The germline V and J ends were trimmed by 5 bases and 9 bases, with 14 bases remaining between them. CDR1 is LNHDA, CDR2 SQIVND, per germline (reference sequence). The CDR3 covers 14 residues. CDR3 protein: CASSFRGDGSPLHF. As DNA, the CDR3 is TGTGCCAGTAGTTTCAGGGGAGATGGTTCACCCCTCCACTTT.

The V and J genes are TRBV4-3 and TRBJ2-5; the match to TRBD2 covers 15 bases. The germline V gene has CDR1 LGHNA and CDR2 YSLEER. V was clipped by 0 bases and J by 0 bases; unmatched bases: 8. This CDR3 has 20 residues. In DNA, the CDR3 is TGCGCCAGCAGCCAAGAATGGACTAGCGGGGGGGTATCATACCAAGAGACCCAGTACTTC. Residues: CASSQEWTSGGVSYQETQYF.

The rearrangement uses TRBV6-5 and TRBJ2-7; perhaps TRBD2 as D (6 bases). The germline V gene has CDR1 MNHEY and CDR2 SVGAGI. The CDR3 consists of 15 residues. Trimming left V 2 bases short and J 3 bases short, with 14 bases between. The CDR3 is CASSYGAGRNYEQYF. DNA for the CDR3: TGTGCCAGCAGTTACGGGGCAGGGAGGAACTACGAGCAGTACTTC.

V and J are TRBV29-1 and TRBJ1-1; possible D gene TRBD1, 5 bases. The CDR3 totals 11 residues. Germline-derived CDR1 and CDR2 are SQVTM and ANQGSEA. The V end lost 3 bases, the J end lost 11 bases, and 13 bases lay between the germline ends. The CDR3 nucleotides are TGCAGCGTTGATCAGGGTCCTAAGGCTTTCTTT. Translated, it gives CSVDQGPKAFF. Complete variable domain (other parts from reference TRBV29-1 and TRBJ1-1): SAVISQKPSRDICQRGTSLTIQCQVDSQVTMMFWYRQQPGQSLTLIATANQGSEATYESGFVIDKFPISRPNLTFSTLTVSNMSPEDSSIYLCSVDQGPKAFFGQGTRLTVV.

The chain uses TRBV18 and TRBJ1-5; D ambiguous. Deletions cut 2 bases from V and 7 bases from J, with 12 bases between. This CDR3 contains 14 residues. CDR1 is KGHSH and CDR2 is LQKENI in the germline V gene. The CDR3 nucleotides read TGTGCCAGCTCACCAATCAGGTCGGAACAGCCCCAGCATTTT. It encodes CASSPIRSEQPQHF.